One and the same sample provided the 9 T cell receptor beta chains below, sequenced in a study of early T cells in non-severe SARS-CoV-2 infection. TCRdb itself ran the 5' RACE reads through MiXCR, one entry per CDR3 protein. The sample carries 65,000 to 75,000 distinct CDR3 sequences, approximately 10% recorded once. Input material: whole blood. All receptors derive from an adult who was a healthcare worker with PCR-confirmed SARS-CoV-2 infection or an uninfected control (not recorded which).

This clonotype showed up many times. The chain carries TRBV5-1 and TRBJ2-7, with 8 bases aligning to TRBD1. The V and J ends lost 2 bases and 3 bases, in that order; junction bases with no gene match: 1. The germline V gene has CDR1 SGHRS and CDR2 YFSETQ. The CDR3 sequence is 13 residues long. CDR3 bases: TGCGCCAGCAGCTTACAGGGGGGCTACGAGCAGTACTTC. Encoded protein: CASSLQGGYEQYF.

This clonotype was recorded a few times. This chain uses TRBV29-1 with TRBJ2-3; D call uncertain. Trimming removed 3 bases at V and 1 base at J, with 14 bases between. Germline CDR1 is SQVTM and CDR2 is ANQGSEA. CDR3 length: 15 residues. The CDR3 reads CSVEDRSARTDTQYF. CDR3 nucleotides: TGCAGCGTTGAGGACCGGAGCGCCCGCACAGATACGCAGTATTTT.

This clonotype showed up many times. The CDR3 here is CASSLLAGVPNEQFF. The CDR3 DNA sequence: TGTGCCAGCAGTCTACTAGCGGGAGTCCCCAATGAGCAGTTCTTC. The chain links TRBV6-1 to TRBJ2-1; TRBD2 matches at 11 bases. Germline CDR1 MNHNS, CDR2 SASEGT. The junction had 6 bases not matched to a gene; V was cut back by 5 bases and J by 6 bases. This CDR3 has 15 amino acids.

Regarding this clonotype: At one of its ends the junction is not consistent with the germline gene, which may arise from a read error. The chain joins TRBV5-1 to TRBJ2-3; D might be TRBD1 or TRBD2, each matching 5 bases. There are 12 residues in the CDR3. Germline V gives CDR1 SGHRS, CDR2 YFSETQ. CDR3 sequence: CASRLGADTQYF. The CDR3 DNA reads TGCGCCAGCAGGTTGGGGGCAGATACGCAGTATTTT.

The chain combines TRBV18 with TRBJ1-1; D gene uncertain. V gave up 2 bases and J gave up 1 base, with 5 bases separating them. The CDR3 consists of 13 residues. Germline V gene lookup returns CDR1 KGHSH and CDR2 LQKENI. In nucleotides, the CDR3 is TGTGCCAGCTCACCAGGGGAGAACACTGAAGCTTTCTTT. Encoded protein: CASSPGENTEAFF. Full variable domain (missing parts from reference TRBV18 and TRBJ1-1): NAGVMQNPRHLVRRRGQEARLRCSPMKGHSHVYWYRQLPEEGLKFMVYLQKENIIDESGMPKERFSAEFPKEGPSILRIQQVVRGDSAAYFCASSPGENTEAFFGQGTRLTVV.

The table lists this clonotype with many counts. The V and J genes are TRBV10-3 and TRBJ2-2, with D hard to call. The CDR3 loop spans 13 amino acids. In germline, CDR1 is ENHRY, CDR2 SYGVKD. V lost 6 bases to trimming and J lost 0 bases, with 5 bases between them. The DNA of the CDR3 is TGTGCCATCAGCTTCGCGAACACCGGGGAGCTGTTTTTT. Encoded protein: CAISFANTGELFF.

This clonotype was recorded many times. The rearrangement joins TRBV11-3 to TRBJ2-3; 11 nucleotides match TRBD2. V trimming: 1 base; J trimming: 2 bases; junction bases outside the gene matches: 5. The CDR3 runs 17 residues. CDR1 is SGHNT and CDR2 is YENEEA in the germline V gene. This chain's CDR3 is CASSLGLAGPLTDTQYF. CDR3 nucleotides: TGTGCCAGCAGCTTAGGACTAGCGGGGCCTCTCACAGATACGCAGTATTTT. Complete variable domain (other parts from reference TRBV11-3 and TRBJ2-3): EAGVVQSPRYKIIEKKQPVAFWCNPISGHNTLYWYLQNLGQGPELLIRYENEEAVDDSQLPKDRFSAERLKGVDSTLKIQPAELGDSAVYLCASSLGLAGPLTDTQYFGPGTRLTVL.

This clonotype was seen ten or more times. The CDR3 is CASSPIRGRGETQYF. The DNA of the CDR3 is TGTGCCAGCTCCCCGATCCGCGGGAGGGGAGAGACCCAGTACTTC. This chain joins TRBV12-3 or TRBV12-4 and TRBJ2-5; 9 bases fit TRBD2. The CDR3 is 15 amino acids. J was trimmed by 4 bases and V by 8 bases; bases with no gene match: 11.

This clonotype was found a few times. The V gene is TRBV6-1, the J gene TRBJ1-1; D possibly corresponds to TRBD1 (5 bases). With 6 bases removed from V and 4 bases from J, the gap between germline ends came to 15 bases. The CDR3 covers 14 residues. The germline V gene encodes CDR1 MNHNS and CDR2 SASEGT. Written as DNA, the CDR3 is TGTGCCAGCAGCGCCGGGACCCAACGCACTGAAGCTTTCTTT. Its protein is CASSAGTQRTEAFF.